This record covers a single TCR beta chain. Its target is unknown. The same CDR3 arises from other DNA sequences in this sample as well. cDNA serving as the sequencing template came from extracted, reverse transcribed RNA. Sequencing used immunoSEQ multiplex PCR; TCRdb keeps in-frame clones, though not all of them. The sample yields 190,000 or so clones, roughly three fifths seen once. Germline loops: CDR1 GTSNPN, CDR2 SVGIG (reference sequence). The CDR3 is 13 residues long. Unmatched junction bases numbered 4, after V lost 5 bases and J lost 7 bases. These data are taken from a study of CD8+ T cells in alopecia areata. Points from the study as a whole: Expanded CD8+ clones among the top 100, as well as scalp clonality, were significantly decreased by tofacitinib.

Indicated treatment: oral pan-JAK inhibitor, 5-10 mg twice daily. Alopecia areata patients provided lesional scalp punch biopsies and peripheral blood. Here the sequenced sample was CD4+ T cells sorted from blood, taken at week 4, from a patient treated with tofacitinib. This TCR came from a human donor with alopecia areata. The gene calls are TRBV30 and TRBJ1-5, with 11 nucleotides matching TRBD1. The CDR3 DNA is TGTGCCTGGGGGGGACAGGGGGGCCAGCCCCAGCATTTT. This translates into CAWGGQGGQPQHF.